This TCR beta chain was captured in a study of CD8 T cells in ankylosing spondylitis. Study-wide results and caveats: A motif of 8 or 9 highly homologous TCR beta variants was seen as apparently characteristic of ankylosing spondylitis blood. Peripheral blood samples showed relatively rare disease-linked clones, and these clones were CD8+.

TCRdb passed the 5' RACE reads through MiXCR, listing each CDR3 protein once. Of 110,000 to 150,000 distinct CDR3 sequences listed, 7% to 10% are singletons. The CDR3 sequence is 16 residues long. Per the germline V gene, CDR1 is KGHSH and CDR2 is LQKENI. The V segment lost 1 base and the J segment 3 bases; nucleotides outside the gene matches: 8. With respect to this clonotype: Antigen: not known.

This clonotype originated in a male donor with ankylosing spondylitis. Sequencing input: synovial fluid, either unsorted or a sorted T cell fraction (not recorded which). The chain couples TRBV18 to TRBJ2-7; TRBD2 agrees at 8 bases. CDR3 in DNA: TGTGCCAGCTCACCACAGAAGGGGACTAGGTTCTACGAGCAGTACTTC. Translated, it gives CASSPQKGTRFYEQYF.